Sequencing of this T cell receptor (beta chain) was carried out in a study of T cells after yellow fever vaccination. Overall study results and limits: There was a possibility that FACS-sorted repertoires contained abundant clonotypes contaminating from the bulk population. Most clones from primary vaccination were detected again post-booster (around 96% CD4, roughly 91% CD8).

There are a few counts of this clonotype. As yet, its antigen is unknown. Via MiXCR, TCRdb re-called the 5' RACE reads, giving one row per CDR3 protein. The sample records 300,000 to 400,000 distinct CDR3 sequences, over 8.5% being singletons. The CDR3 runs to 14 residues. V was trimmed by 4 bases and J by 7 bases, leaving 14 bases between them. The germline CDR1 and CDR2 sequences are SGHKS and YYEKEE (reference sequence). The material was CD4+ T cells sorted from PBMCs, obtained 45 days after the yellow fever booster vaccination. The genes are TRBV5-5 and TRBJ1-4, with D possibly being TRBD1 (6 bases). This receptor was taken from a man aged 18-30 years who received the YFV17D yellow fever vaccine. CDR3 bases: TGTGCCAGCAGCAGATCAGGGGAAGGTGAAAAACTGTTTTTT. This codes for CASSRSGEGEKLFF.